These T cell receptor beta chains were read from a single sample in a study of T cell responses to AZD1222 COVID-19 vaccine. The repertoire was sequenced with immunoSEQ multiplex PCR; TCRdb's copy has only in-frame clones and lacks some. The sample holds over 100,000 clones; about 87% are singletons and the top ten take around 10%. The source material was peripheral blood, sampled on day 0 of AZD1222 vaccination. These receptors were collected from an adult in good health. CDR3s include the opening cysteine and the closing phenylalanine or tryptophan. The D gene is left open where the match is weak. Size is stated for part of the rows, as once, few or many counts, or as a class when the clone is expanded.

d_call	v_call	clone_size	j_call	cdr3_aa	cdr3_nt
NA	TRBV2	once	TRBJ1-2	CASRAWDGPNYGYTF	TGTGCCAGCAGGGCCTGGGACGGACCTAACTATGGCTACACCTTC
TRBD2	TRBV6-2/TRBV6-3	NA	TRBJ2-7	CASSYSASGTYEQYF	TGTGCCAGCAGTTACAGCGCTAGCGGCACGTACGAGCAGTACTTC
NA	TRBV7-2	once	TRBJ2-2	CASSFGYTGELFF	TGTGCCAGCAGCTTCGGGTACACCGGGGAGCTGTTTTTT
NA	TRBV18	NA	TRBJ2-1	CASSPLADEQFF	TGTGCCAGCTCACCCTTAGCGGATGAGCAGTTCTTC
TRBD1	TRBV25-1	NA	TRBJ1-6	CATQDRTYNSPLHF	TGTGCCACCCAGGACAGGACATATAATTCACCCCTCCACTTT
NA	TRBV12-3/TRBV12-4	NA	TRBJ2-1	CASSRTERRQFF	TGTGCCAGCAGTAGGACCGAGCGCCGGCAGTTCTTC
TRBD1	TRBV4-1	NA	TRBJ2-3	CASSQAHRTGTVTDTQYF	TGCGCCAGCAGCCAAGCCCATCGGACAGGGACGGTCACAGATACGCAGTATTTT
NA	TRBV28	NA	TRBJ1-5	CASSLLKGRGRTQHF	TGTGCCAGCAGTCTGCTCAAGGGCAGGGGACGGACCCAGCATTTT
NA	TRBV19	NA	TRBJ1-1	CASSIVRGRGGTEAFF	TGTGCCAGTAGTATAGTACGGGGAAGGGGAGGCACTGAAGCTTTCTTT
NA	TRBV28	few	TRBJ2-2	CASSFFGRREQGGELFF	TGTGCCAGCAGTTTTTTTGGGCGGAGGGAACAGGGCGGGGAGCTGTTTTTT
NA	TRBV6-5	NA	TRBJ2-5	CASSRQGVETQYF	TGTGCCAGCAGCCGTCAGGGAGTAGAGACCCAGTACTTC
NA	TRBV6-6	NA	TRBJ2-7	CASSSRGAQGDEQYF	TGTGCCAGCAGTTCCCGTGGGGCCCAGGGAGACGAGCAGTACTTC
NA	TRBV6-2/TRBV6-3	NA	TRBJ1-2	CASSYTKEGGYTF	TGTGCCAGCAGTTACACGAAAGAGGGTGGCTACACCTTC
TRBD2	TRBV13	NA	TRBJ2-2	CASSLMTSGNTGELFF	TGTGCCAGCAGCCTTATGACTAGCGGGAACACCGGGGAGCTGTTTTTT